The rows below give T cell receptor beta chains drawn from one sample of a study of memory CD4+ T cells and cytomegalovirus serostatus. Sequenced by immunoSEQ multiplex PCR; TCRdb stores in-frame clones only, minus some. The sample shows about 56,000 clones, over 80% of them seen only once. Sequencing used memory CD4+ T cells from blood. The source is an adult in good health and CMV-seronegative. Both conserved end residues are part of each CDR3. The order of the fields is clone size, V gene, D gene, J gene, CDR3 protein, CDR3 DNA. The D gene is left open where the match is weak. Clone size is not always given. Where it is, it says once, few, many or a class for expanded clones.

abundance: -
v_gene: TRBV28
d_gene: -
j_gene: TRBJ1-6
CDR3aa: CAAGEGLNSPLHF
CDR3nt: TGTGCCGCGGGGGAGGGATTGAATTCACCCCTCCACTTT

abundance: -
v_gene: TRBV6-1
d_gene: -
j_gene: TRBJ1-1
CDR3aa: CASWGTNSNTEAFF
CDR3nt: TGTGCCAGCTGGGGGACCAATTCGAACACTGAAGCTTTCTTT

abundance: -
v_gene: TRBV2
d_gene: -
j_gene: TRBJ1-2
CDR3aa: CASSEGSLDTF
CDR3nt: TGTGCCAGCAGTGAAGGATCTTTAGACACCTTC

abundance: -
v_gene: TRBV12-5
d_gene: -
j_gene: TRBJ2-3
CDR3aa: CASGYQDTQYF
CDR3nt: TGTGCTAGTGGTTACCAGGATACGCAGTATTTT

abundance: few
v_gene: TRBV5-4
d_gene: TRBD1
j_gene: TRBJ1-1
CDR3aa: CASSRDRDGEAFF
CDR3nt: TGTGCCAGCAGCAGGGACAGGGACGGTGAAGCTTTCTTT

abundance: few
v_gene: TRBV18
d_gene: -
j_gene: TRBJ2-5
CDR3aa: CASSPPGREETQYF
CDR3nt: TGTGCCAGCTCACCACCGGGACGTGAAGAGACCCAGTACTTC

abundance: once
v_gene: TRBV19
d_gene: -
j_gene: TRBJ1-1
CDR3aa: CASSAPGSRIAFF
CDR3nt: TGTGCCAGTAGTGCCCCCGGTTCGAGGATTGCTTTCTTT

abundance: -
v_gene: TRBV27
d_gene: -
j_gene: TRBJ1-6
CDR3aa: CASSFKVYNSPLHF
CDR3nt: TGTGCCAGCAGTTTCAAAGTGTATAATTCACCCCTCCACTTT

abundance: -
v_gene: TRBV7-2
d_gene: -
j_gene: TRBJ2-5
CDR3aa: CASSPSVGTRETQYF
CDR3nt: TGTGCCAGCAGCCCAAGTGTCGGGACCAGGGAGACCCAGTACTTC

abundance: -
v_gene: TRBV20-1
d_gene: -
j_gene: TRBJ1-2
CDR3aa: CSAYNNYGYTF
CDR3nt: TGCAGTGCTTATAATAACTATGGCTACACCTTC

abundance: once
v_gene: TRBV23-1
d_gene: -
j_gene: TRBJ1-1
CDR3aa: CASSQSGVDSEAFF
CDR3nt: TGCGCCAGCAGTCAATCGGGGGTGGACAGTGAAGCTTTCTTT

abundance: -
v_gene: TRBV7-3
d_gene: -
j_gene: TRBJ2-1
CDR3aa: CASSLSQNEQFF
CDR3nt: TGTGCCAGCAGCTTAAGTCAAAATGAGCAGTTCTTC

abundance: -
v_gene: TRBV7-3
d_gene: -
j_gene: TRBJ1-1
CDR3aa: CASSLIGRGTEAFF
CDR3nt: TGTGCCAGCAGCTTAATCGGCCGGGGCACTGAAGCTTTCTTT

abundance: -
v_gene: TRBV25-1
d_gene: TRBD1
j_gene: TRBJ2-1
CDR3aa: CATERQGHYNEQFF
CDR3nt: TGTGCCACCGAACGACAGGGACATTACAATGAGCAGTTCTTC

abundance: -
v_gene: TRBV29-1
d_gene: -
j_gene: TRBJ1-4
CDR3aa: CSVAGSREKLFF
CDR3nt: TGCAGCGTTGCCGGGTCCCGGGAAAAACTGTTTTTT

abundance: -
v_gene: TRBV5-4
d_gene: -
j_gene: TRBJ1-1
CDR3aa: CASSLARANTEAFF
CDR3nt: TGTGCCAGCAGCTTGGCCAGGGCGAACACTGAAGCTTTCTTT

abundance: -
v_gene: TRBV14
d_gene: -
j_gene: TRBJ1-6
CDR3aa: CASSQDPGLAGASYNSPLHF
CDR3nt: TGTGCCAGCAGCCAAGATCCCGGGCTCGCCGGGGCCTCCTATAATTCACCCCTCCACTTT

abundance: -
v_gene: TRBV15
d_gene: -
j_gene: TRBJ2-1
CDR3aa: CATSNAGISYNEQFF
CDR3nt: TGTGCCACCAGCAACGCGGGAATCTCCTACAATGAGCAGTTCTTC

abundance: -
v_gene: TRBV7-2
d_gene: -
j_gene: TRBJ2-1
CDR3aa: CASSPMGDDHNEQFF
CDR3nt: TGTGCCAGCAGCCCAATGGGGGATGACCACAATGAGCAGTTCTTC

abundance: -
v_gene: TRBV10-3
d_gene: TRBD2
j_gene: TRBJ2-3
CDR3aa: CAISELTSGRAGTQYF
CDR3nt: TGTGCCATCAGTGAGCTTACTAGCGGCAGGGCGGGGACGCAGTATTTT

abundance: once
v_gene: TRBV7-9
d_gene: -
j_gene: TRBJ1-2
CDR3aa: CASSLHGVYGYTF
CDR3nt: TGTGCCAGCAGCTTACACGGAGTCTATGGCTACACCTTC

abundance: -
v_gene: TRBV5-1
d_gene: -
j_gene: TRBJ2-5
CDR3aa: CASSYTSGGQETQYF
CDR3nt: TGCGCCAGCTCCTACACCTCGGGCGGCCAAGAGACCCAGTACTTC

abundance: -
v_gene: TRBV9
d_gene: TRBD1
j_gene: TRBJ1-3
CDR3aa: CASSVRDSSGNTIYF
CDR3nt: TGTGCCAGCAGCGTTCGGGACAGCTCTGGAAACACCATATATTTT

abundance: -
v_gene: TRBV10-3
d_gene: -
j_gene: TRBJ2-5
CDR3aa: CAIKTRQGETQYF
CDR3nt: TGTGCCATCAAGACACGGCAAGGCGAGACCCAGTACTTC

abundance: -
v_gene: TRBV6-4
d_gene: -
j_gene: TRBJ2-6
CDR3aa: CASSPSESGANVLTF
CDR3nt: TGTGCCAGCAGCCCCTCCGAATCTGGGGCCAACGTCCTGACTTTC

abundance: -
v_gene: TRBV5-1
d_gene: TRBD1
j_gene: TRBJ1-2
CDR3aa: CASSVSGTAGYGYTF
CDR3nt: TGCGCCAGCAGCGTCTCCGGGACAGCGGGATATGGCTACACCTTC

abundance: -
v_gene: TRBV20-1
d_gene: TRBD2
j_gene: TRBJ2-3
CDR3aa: CSATSVAQYF
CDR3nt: TGCAGTGCAACTAGCGTGGCGCAGTATTTT